A selection of T cell receptor beta chains follows, all from one sample in a study of T cell clones after liver transplantation. Only in-frame clones appear in the TCRdb table, and some are missing; sequencing was by immunoSEQ multiplex PCR. The repertoire consists of 50,000 to 70,000 clones, with around three quarters occurring once and the leading ten covering around 2.8%. Sequenced here: CD4+ T cells from blood, sampled at the roughly 16-month timepoint. The receptors stem from a human patient who received a liver transplant. The graft donor may have contributed some T cells. Each CDR3 is given with its conserved first and last residue. D genes are given only for firm matches. Clone size, where shown, is once, few, many, or a class for clones that have expanded.

d_gene	v_gene	j_gene	abundance	CDR3nt	CDR3aa
TRBD2	TRBV5-1	TRBJ2-5	few	TGCGCCAGCAGCGGGGGACTAGCGGGGGGCGCATTACAAGAGACCCAGTACTTC	CASSGGLAGGALQETQYF
-	TRBV6-5	TRBJ2-3	-	TGTGCCAGCAGTTCCCCCGGGACTTTTAGCACAGATACGCAGTATTTT	CASSSPGTFSTDTQYF
-	TRBV5-4	TRBJ2-5	-	TGTGCCAGCAGCAATAAAACCGGAGAGACCCAGTACTTC	CASSNKTGETQYF
-	TRBV5-1	TRBJ2-5	-	TGCGCCAGCAGCCGTTGGGACGGATTCCAAGAGACCCAGTACTTC	CASSRWDGFQETQYF
TRBD1	TRBV6-4	TRBJ1-1	-	TGTGCCAGCAGTGAACAGGGGGGGACTGAAGCTTTCTTT	CASSEQGGTEAFF
-	TRBV5-1	TRBJ1-5	-	TGCGCCAGCAGCTTGCAGGGAATGGGTAATCAGCCCCAGCATTTT	CASSLQGMGNQPQHF
-	TRBV6-5	TRBJ1-5	-	TGTGCCAGCACCCTAGGTGGTAGCAATCAGCCCCAGCATTTT	CASTLGGSNQPQHF
TRBD2	TRBV6-1	TRBJ2-2	-	TGTGCCAGCAAGAAGCGGGGGGGCCGGACCGGGGAGCTGTTTTTT	CASKKRGGRTGELFF
-	TRBV28	TRBJ1-1	-	TGTGCCAGCCGAGGAGGGGACCTGAACACTGAAGCTTTCTTT	CASRGGDLNTEAFF
TRBD1	TRBV18	TRBJ2-1	once	TGTGCCAGCTTTGGACAGGGGAAGAGGAGTGAGCAGTTCTTC	CASFGQGKRSEQFF
TRBD1	TRBV7-2	TRBJ1-3	few	TGTGCCAGCAGCTTTGACACAGGGGCTGGAAACACCATATATTTT	CASSFDTGAGNTIYF
-	TRBV18	TRBJ2-3	-	TGTGCCAGCTCACCTCAACAGGCCCCAACAGATACGCAGTATTTT	CASSPQQAPTDTQYF
TRBD1	TRBV6-1	TRBJ1-6	-	TGTGCCAGCAGTACCGGGACAGATAATTCACCCCTCCACTTT	CASSTGTDNSPLHF
-	TRBV7-2	TRBJ2-3	-	TGTGCCAGCAGCTTGGGAATAGCGATGAATACGCAGTATTTT	CASSLGIAMNTQYF
TRBD1	TRBV11-3	TRBJ1-2	-	TGTGCCAGCAGCCCGGGACAGGGAAATCAGAATTGGGACCCTAACTATGGCTACACCTTC	CASSPGQGNQNWDPNYGYTF
-	TRBV2	TRBJ2-4	once	TGTGCCAGCAGTGCGGGGCGCGAAAACATTCAGTACTTC	CASSAGRENIQYF
-	TRBV6-5	TRBJ1-2	-	TGTGCCAGCACCAACGGGGTGTCCTATGGCTACACCTTC	CASTNGVSYGYTF
-	TRBV6-1	TRBJ1-1	-	TGTGCCAGCAGTGAAGGGGCCCAGTCGATAGTGAACACTGAAGCTTTCTTT	CASSEGAQSIVNTEAFF
-	TRBV28	TRBJ1-4	once	TGTGCCAGCAGTTTAGGGGGGGCGCGCGAAAAACTGTTTTTT	CASSLGGAREKLFF
-	TRBV28	TRBJ2-7	-	TGTGCCAGCACCCGACCGGTTAGTGTAACTGGGGGACCTACCTTC	CASTRPVSVTGGPTF
TRBD1	TRBV27	TRBJ1-1	once	TGTGCCAGCGCGTCGGAGGGGGCGCGTCCCAGTGAAGCTTTCTTT	CASASEGARPSEAFF
TRBD1	TRBV28	TRBJ1-5	-	TGTGCCAGCAGTTCGGCCGGGACAGCTAATCAGCCCCAGCATTTT	CASSSAGTANQPQHF
-	TRBV6-1	TRBJ2-6	-	TGTGCCAGCAAGGGCTCTGGGGCCAACGTCCTGACTTTC	CASKGSGANVLTF
TRBD1	TRBV7-9	TRBJ1-2	-	TGTGCCAGCAGCTTAGGCGAGGGGGCAGTCCTTGATGGCTACACCTTC	CASSLGEGAVLDGYTF
-	TRBV7-2	TRBJ2-1	-	TGTGCCAGCAGCCCCCTTGGGTACAACAATGAGCAGTTCTTC	CASSPLGYNNEQFF
TRBD1	TRBV2	TRBJ1-2	once	TGTGCCAGCAGTCTGGGACAGAATTATGGCTACACCTTC	CASSLGQNYGYTF
-	TRBV30	TRBJ2-7	-	TGTGCCTGGAGGAGGGGAAAAACCTATGAGCAGTACTTC	CAWRRGKTYEQYF
TRBD2	TRBV9	TRBJ2-1	-	TGTGCCAGCAGCGTAAGAGATGGGAGGGGCGATGAGCAGTTCTTC	CASSVRDGRGDEQFF
-	TRBV7-8	TRBJ1-1	few	TGTGCCAGCAGCTCCTACCAGGGAACTGAAGCTTTCTTT	CASSSYQGTEAFF
-	TRBV11-3	TRBJ1-5	many	TGTGCCAGCAGCTTAGATTCGAATCAGCCCCAGCATTTT	CASSLDSNQPQHF
-	TRBV7-2	TRBJ2-1	-	TGTGCCAGCAGCTTAGATCACTCAAGGCGGAGGAATGAGCAGTTCTTC	CASSLDHSRRRNEQFF
-	TRBV28	TRBJ2-3	-	TGTGCCAGCAGTTTGGGACTCGATGCTCTTGGAAGCACAGATACGCAGTATTTT	CASSLGLDALGSTDTQYF
-	TRBV25-1	TRBJ2-1	-	TGTGCCAGCAGTGAACTAGGGGACTACAATGAGCAGTTCTTC	CASSELGDYNEQFF
-	TRBV7-2	TRBJ2-1	few	TGTGCCAGCAGCTCCGGCATAGGGTTCAATGAGCAGTTCTTC	CASSSGIGFNEQFF
-	TRBV2	TRBJ2-7	few	TGTGCCAGCAGTGAAGAGCCAGGAGCATACTACGAGCAGTACTTC	CASSEEPGAYYEQYF
-	TRBV18	TRBJ1-4	-	TGTGCCAGCTCACCACTTCAGGAGCCTAATGAAAAACTGTTTTTT	CASSPLQEPNEKLFF
-	TRBV2	TRBJ1-6	few	TGTGCCAGCAGTGATAACGTGAATTCACCCCTCCACTTT	CASSDNVNSPLHF
-	TRBV30	TRBJ2-1	-	TGTGCCTGGAGCCGCGGACAGTACAATGAGCAGTTCTTC	CAWSRGQYNEQFF
-	TRBV4-1	TRBJ1-2	-	TGCGCCAGCAGCCAAGGGGACCTAGGGGGGGCGTTGGGCTACACCTTC	CASSQGDLGGALGYTF
-	TRBV30	TRBJ2-5	-	TGTGCCTGGACTAGACAAGAGACCCAGTACTTC	CAWTRQETQYF
TRBD1	TRBV28	TRBJ2-7	many	TGTGCCAGCAGCCCTCCTCCCGGGACAGGGGACTACGAGCAGTACTTC	CASSPPPGTGDYEQYF
-	TRBV18	TRBJ1-4	few	TGTGCCAGCTCACCAGGGCGGCATGAAAAACTGTTTTTT	CASSPGRHEKLFF
TRBD1	TRBV19	TRBJ2-1	-	TGTGCCAGTAGGGCCGACAGGGGATCCTACAATGAGCAGTTCTTC	CASRADRGSYNEQFF